Listed below are T cell receptor beta chains from one sample, sequenced in a study of a mutant IDH1 vaccine in newly diagnosed glioma. The antigens of these receptors remain unknown. Libraries were prepared by immunoSEQ multiplex PCR; TCRdb keeps only in-frame clonotypes and omits some of them. The sample holds some 60,000 clones; more than 80% are singletons and the top ten take around 3.3%. The specimen comprised PBMCs, sampled from a glioma patient whose treatment included an IDH1 peptide vaccine. The receptors come from a man aged 25-40 years with glioma. The CDR3 runs from the conserved cysteine through the conserved F or W.

>TRBV21-1
CASSKVRRLNTEAFF
>TRBV30
CAWSVQWDTQYF
>TRBV5-5
CASRAQGGEQYF
>TRBV19
CASRRDRDINEQYF
>TRBV10-3
CAISLTSGVRDEQFF
>TRBV7-3
CASSLGGSDLEQFF
>TRBV30
CAWSVVGGQETQYF
>TRBV7-8
CASSLGAGGHQPQHF
>TRBV5-4
CASSLKAGHTDTQYF
>TRBV5-6
CASSLARTFSYEQYF
>TRBV27
CASSPGLVLSETQYF
>TRBV5-1
CASSLGPPSHEQYF
>TRBV6-1
CASSPDYGNQPQHF
>TRBV28
CASRIRQGRYSNQPQHF
>TRBV6-5
CASSSQGPLSNQPQHF
>TRBV5-4
CASSWAGRAYEQYF
>TRBV5-6
CASSSDREIPETQYF
>TRBV7-2
CASSTRTGEGNIQYF
>TRBV19
CASSMFGEETQYF
>TRBV6-5
CASSRDRETFF
>TRBV7-3
CASSLSPDYGYTF
>TRBV30
CAWRRFIGGSPLHF
>TRBV19
CASSIVSGNRQPQHF
>TRBV11-2
CASSRVANTEAFF
>TRBV4-1
CASSQGWGDRGIEQYF
>TRBV19
CASRETGEGETQYF
>TRBV4-2
CASRWWQGTYNEQFF
>TRBV6-6
CASSPGDRGSLETQYF
>TRBV2
CASAVGEYQYF
>TRBV6-4
CASSSRLAGEDEQFF
>TRBV21-1
CASSGRDGEREAFF